These 5 T cell receptor beta chains came from one sample sequenced in a study of cytomegalovirus exposure and HLA in healthy donors. Generated by immunoSEQ multiplex PCR, the TCRdb table keeps only in-frame clones and is missing some. This sample has roughly 130,000 clones; 88% occur once, and the top ten carry approximately 1.5%. Sequencing was done on a sample of PBMCs. These receptors were collected from a man aged 25-40 years in good health and CMV-seronegative.

DNA of the CDR3: TGTGCCAGCAGCGTAGCTGGAGCGGGCACAGATACGCAGTATTTT. Its translation: CASSVAGAGTDTQYF. The chain recombines TRBV9 with TRBJ2-3; D possibly corresponds to TRBD2 (5 bases). This CDR3 is built from 15 residues. The V and J ends lost 0 bases and 1 base respectively, with 9 bases between them. Germline CDR1 and CDR2: SGDLS and YYNGEE.

The CDR3 region is CASRKDRGMSYEQYF. The CDR3, as DNA: TGTGCCAGTAGGAAGGACAGGGGGATGTCCTACGAGCAGTACTTC. The chain links TRBV19 to TRBJ2-7; TRBD1 matches 10 bases. CDR1 is LNHDA and CDR2 is SQIVND in the germline V gene (reference sequence). The CDR3 spans 15 residues. V was pared by 6 bases and J by 1 base, with 6 bases of the junction left unmatched. The full variable domain, completed using reference TRBV19 and TRBJ2-7, is DGGITQSPKYLFRKEGQNVTLSCEQNLNHDAMYWYRQDPGQGLRLIYYSQIVNDFQKGDIAEGYSVSREKKESFPLTVTSAQKNPTAFYLCASRKDRGMSYEQYFGPGTRLTVT.

The chain joins TRBV4-1 to TRBJ2-1; maybe TRBD2 (6 bases). Germline V CDR1 and CDR2: MGHRA, YSYEKL. CDR3 length: 17 residues. Trimming pared 0 bases from V and 2 bases from J, leaving 14 bases between. The CDR3 DNA reads TGCGCCAGCAGCCAAGATGGGGGACTGATAACCTACAATGAGCAGTTCTTC. Translation: CASSQDGGLITYNEQFF.

The rearrangement links TRBV5-4 to TRBJ2-5, with 16 bases aligning to TRBD2. V gave up 4 bases and J gave up 5 bases; unmatched junction bases: 8. CDR3 length: 17 amino acids. Germline V gives CDR1 SGHNT, CDR2 YYREEE (reference sequence). The CDR3 region has the DNA TGTGCCAGCAGCATAGGGACTAGCGGGAGGGCCCGGGAGACCCAGTACTTC. Encoded protein: CASSIGTSGRARETQYF.

The chain joins TRBV5-1 to TRBJ1-2; TRBD1 aligns across 10 bases. The junction had 4 bases not matched to a gene; V was cut back by 4 bases and J by 4 bases. The CDR3 runs to 14 residues. Germline CDR1 SGHRS, CDR2 YFSETQ. The CDR3, as DNA: TGCGCCAGCAGCCCGGGGGACAGGGGCTATGGCTACACCTTC. The encoded protein is CASSPGDRGYGYTF.